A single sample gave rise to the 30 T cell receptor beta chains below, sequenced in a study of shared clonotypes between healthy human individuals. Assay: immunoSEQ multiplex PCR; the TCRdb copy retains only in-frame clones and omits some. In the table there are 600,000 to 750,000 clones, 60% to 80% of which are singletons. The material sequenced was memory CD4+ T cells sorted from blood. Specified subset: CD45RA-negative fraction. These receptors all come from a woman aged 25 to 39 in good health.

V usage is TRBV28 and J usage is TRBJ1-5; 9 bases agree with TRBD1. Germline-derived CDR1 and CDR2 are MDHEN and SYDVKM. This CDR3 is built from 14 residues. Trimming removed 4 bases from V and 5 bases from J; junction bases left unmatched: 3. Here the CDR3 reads CASSSGQGHQPQHF. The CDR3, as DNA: TGTGCCAGCAGTTCGGGACAGGGACATCAGCCCCAGCATTTT. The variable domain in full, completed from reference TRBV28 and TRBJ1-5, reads DVKVTQSSRYLVKRTGEKVFLECVQDMDHENMFWYRQDPGLGLRLIYFSYDVKMKEKGDIPEGYSVSREKKERFSLILESASTNQTSMYLCASSSGQGHQPQHFGDGTRLSIL.

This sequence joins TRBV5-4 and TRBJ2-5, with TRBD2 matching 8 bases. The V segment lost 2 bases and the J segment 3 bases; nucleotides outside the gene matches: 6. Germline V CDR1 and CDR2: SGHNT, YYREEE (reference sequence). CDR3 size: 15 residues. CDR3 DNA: TGTGCCAGCAGCTTCAGGACTAGCCGTAAAGAGACCCAGTACTTC. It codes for CASSFRTSRKETQYF.

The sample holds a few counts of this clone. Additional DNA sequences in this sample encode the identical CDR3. This chain's CDR3 is CASSPSSNTEAFF. The DNA for the CDR3 is TGTGCCAGCTCCCCCTCGTCGAACACTGAAGCTTTCTTT. J is TRBJ1-1 and V is TRBV18; D is undetermined. V shed 6 bases and J shed 1 base, with 9 bases lying between them. CDR1 and CDR2 from the germline V gene are KGHSH and LQKENI. This CDR3 contains 13 residues.

CDR3 residues: CASDHAGAGANVLTF. The CDR3, as DNA: TGTGCCAGCGACCACGCGGGGGCTGGGGCCAACGTCCTGACTTTC. This chain links TRBV6-6 with TRBJ2-6; 7 positions agree with TRBD2. The CDR3 runs to 15 residues. Germline V gives CDR1 MNHNY, CDR2 SVGAGI (reference sequence). With V trimmed by 8 bases and J by 2 bases, 6 bases remained unmatched.

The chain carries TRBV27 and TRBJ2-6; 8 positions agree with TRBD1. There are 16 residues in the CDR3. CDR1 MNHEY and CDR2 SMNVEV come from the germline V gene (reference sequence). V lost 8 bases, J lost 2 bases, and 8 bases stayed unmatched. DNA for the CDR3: TGTGCCAGCCGACAGGGGACGAGAGCTGGGGCCAACGTCCTGACTTTC. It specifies CASRQGTRAGANVLTF.

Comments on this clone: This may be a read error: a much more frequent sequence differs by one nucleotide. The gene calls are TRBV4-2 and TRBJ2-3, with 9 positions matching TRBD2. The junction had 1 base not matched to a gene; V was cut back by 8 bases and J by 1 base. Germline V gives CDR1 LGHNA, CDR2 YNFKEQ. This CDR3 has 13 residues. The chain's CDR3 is CASRTSGTDTQYF. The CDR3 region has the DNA TGTGCCAGCCGGACTAGCGGCACAGATACGCAGTATTTT.

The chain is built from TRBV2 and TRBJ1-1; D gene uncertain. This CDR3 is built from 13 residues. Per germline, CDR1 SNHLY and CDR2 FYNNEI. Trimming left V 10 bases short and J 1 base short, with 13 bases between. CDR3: CATELGENTEAFF. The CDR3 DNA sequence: TGTGCCACCGAACTTGGGGAGAACACTGAAGCTTTCTTT.

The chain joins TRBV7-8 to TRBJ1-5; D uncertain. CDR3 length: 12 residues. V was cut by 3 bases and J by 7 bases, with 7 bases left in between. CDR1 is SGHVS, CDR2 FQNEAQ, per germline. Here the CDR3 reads CASSFTAQPQHF. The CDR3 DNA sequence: TGTGCCAGCAGCTTTACGGCCCAGCCCCAGCATTTT.

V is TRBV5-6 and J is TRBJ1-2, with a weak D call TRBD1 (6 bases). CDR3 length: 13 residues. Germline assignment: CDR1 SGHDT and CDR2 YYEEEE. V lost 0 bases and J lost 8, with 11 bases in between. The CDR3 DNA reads TGTGCCAGCAGCTTGGTACAGGGAGACGGCTACACCTTC. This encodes CASSLVQGDGYTF.

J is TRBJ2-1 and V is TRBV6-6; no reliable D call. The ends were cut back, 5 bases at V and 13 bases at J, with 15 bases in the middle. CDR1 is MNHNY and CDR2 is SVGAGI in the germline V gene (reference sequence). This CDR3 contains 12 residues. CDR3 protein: CASSTQPDHQFF. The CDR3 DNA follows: TGTGCCAGCAGTACCCAGCCGGACCACCAGTTCTTC.

Written as DNA, the CDR3 is TGTGCCAGCTCACGCGGACAGGGCGATGAAAAACTGTTTTTT. It specifies CASSRGQGDEKLFF. The chain links TRBV18 to TRBJ1-4, with 8 bases identical to TRBD1. Germline V gene lookup returns CDR1 KGHSH and CDR2 LQKENI. This CDR3 region has 14 residues. The V segment lost 4 bases and the J segment 6 bases; nucleotides outside the gene matches: 4.

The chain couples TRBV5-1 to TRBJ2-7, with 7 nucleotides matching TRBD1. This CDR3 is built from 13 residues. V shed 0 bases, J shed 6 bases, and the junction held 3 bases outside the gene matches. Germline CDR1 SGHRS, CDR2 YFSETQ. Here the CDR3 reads CASSLGSGGEQYF. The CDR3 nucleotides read TGCGCCAGCAGCTTGGGTTCAGGGGGCGAGCAGTACTTC.

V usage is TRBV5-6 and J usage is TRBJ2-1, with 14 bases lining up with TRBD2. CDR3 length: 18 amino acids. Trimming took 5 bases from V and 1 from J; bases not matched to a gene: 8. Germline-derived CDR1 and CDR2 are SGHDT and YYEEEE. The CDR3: CASSSTSGRAGSYNEQFF. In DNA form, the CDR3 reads TGTGCCAGCAGTTCGACTAGCGGGAGGGCCGGGTCCTACAATGAGCAGTTCTTC.

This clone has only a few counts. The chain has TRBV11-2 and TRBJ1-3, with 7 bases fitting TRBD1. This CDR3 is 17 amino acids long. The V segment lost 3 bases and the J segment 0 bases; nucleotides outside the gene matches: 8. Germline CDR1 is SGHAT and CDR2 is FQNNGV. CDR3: CASSFHLTGASGNTIYF. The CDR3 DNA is TGTGCCAGCAGCTTCCACCTCACAGGGGCCTCTGGAAACACCATATATTTT.

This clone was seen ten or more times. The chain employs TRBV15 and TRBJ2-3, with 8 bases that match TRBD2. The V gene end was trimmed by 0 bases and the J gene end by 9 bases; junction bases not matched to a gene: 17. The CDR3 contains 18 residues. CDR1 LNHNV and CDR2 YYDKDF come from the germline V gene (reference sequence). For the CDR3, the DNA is TGTGCCACCAGCAGAGACCTACGGGGGTTGCTAGCGGGTCCGACGCAGTATTTT. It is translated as CATSRDLRGLLAGPTQYF.

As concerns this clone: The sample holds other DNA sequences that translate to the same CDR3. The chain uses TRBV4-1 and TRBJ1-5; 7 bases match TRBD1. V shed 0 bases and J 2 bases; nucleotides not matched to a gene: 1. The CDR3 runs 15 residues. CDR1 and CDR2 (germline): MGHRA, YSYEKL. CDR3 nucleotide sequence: TGCGCCAGCAGCCAAGAAGGGACAGGCAATCAGCCCCAGCATTTT. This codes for CASSQEGTGNQPQHF.

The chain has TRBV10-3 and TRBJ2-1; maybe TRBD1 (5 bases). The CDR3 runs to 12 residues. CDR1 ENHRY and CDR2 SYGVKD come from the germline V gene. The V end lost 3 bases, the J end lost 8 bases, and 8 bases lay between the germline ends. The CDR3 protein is CAISDVGDEQFF. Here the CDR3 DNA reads TGTGCCATCAGTGATGTAGGGGATGAGCAGTTCTTC.

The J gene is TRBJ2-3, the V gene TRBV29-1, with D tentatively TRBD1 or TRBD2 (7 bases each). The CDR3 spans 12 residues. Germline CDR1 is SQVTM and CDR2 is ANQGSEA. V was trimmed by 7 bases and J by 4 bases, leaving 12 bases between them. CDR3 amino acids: CSARGGADTQYF. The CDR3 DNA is TGCAGCGCCAGGGGGGGGGCAGATACGCAGTATTTT.

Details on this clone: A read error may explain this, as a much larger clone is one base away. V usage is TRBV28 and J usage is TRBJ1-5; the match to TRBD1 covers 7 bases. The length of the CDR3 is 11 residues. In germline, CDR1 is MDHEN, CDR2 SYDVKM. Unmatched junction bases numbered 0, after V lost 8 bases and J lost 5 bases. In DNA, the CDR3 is TGTGCCAGCGGACAGGATCAGCCCCAGCATTTT. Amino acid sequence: CASGQDQPQHF.

CDR3: CASREGPSYEQYF. The DNA of the CDR3 is TGTGCCAGCAGGGAGGGGCCGTCCTACGAGCAGTACTTC. The genes are TRBV6-1 and TRBJ2-7; TRBD2 might be the D (6 bases). The CDR3 loop spans 13 amino acids. V was shortened by 6 bases and J by 1 base, with 10 bases between the two germline ends. CDR1 is MNHNS and CDR2 is SASEGT in the germline V gene.

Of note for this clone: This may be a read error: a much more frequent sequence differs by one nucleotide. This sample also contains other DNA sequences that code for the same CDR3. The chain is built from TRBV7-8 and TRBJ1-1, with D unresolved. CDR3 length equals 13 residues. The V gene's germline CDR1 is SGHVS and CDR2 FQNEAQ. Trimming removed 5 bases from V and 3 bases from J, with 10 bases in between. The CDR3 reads CASSTQRDTEAFF. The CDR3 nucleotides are TGTGCCAGCAGCACCCAAAGGGACACTGAAGCTTTCTTT.

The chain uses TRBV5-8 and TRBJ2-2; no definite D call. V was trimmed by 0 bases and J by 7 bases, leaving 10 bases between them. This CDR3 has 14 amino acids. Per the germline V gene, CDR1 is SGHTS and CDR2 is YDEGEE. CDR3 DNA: TGTGCCAGCAGCTTGGGGAGACCCCACGGGGAGCTGTTTTTT. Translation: CASSLGRPHGELFF.

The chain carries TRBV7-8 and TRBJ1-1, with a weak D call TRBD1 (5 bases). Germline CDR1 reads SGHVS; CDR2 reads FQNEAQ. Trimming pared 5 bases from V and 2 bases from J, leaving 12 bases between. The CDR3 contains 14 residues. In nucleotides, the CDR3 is TGTGCCAGCAGCGCATTAAGGGGTAACACTGAAGCTTTCTTT. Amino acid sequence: CASSALRGNTEAFF.

CDR3 coding DNA: TGTGCCAGTAGTACTCCGACAGGAACTCAGCCCCAGCATTTT. This encodes CASSTPTGTQPQHF. The genes are TRBV19 and TRBJ1-5, with a possible D match to TRBD1 (6 bases). This CDR3 has 14 residues. Germline V CDR1 and CDR2: LNHDA, SQIVND (reference sequence). Trimming pared 4 bases from V and 6 bases from J, leaving 13 bases between. Full variable domain (missing parts from reference TRBV19 and TRBJ1-5): DGGITQSPKYLFRKEGQNVTLSCEQNLNHDAMYWYRQDPGQGLRLIYYSQIVNDFQKGDIAEGYSVSREKKESFPLTVTSAQKNPTAFYLCASSTPTGTQPQHFGDGTRLSIL.

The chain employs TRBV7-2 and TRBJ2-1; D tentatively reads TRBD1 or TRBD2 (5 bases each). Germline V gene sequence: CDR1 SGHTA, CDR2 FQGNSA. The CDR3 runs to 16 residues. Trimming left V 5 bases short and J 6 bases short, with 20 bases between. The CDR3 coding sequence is TGTGCCAGCAGCCCAAGGGCCGGGACCAGGGCCAATGAGCAGTTCTTC. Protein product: CASSPRAGTRANEQFF.

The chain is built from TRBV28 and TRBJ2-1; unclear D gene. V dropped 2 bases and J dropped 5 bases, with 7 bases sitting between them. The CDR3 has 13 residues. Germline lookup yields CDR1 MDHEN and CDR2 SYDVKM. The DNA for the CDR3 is TGTGCCAGCAGTTTAAACCCAAACAATGAGCAGTTCTTC. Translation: CASSLNPNNEQFF.

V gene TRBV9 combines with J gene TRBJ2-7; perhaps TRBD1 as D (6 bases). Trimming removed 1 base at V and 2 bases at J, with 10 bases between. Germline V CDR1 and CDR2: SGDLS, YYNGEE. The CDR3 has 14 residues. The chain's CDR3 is CASSVIPGAYEQYF. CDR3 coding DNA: TGTGCCAGCAGCGTAATACCAGGGGCCTACGAGCAGTACTTC.

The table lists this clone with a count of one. DNA of the CDR3: TGTGCCAGCAGCTCGCTCCTCCGGACCTCAGGGGGTTACGAGCAGTACTTC. It encodes CASSSLLRTSGGYEQYF. This chain links TRBV7-8 with TRBJ2-7, with TRBD1 identical over 7 bases. The CDR3 is 17 residues long. Trimming took 4 bases from V and 4 from J; bases not matched to a gene: 16. CDR1 is SGHVS, CDR2 FQNEAQ, per germline. The full variable domain, in which reference TRBV7-8 and TRBJ2-7 provide the parts outside the CDR3, is GAGVSQSPRYKVAKRGQDVALRCDPISGHVSLFWYQQALGQGPEFLTYFQNEAQLDKSGLPSDRFFAERPEGSVSTLKIQRTQQEDSAVYLCASSSLLRTSGGYEQYFGPGTRLTVT.

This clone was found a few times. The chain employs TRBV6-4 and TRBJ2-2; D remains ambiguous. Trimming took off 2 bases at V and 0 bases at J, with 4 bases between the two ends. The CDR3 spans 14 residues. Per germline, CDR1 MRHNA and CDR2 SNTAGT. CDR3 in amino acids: CASSDQPNTGELFF. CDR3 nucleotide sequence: TGTGCCAGCAGTGACCAACCGAACACCGGGGAGCTGTTTTTT.

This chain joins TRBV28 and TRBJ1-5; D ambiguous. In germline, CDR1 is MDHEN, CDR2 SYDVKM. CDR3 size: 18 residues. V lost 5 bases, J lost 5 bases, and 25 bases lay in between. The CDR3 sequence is CASSPAGLSGIGDQPQHF. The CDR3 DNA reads TGTGCCAGCAGTCCCGCCGGGCTTTCTGGTATTGGCGATCAGCCCCAGCATTTT.